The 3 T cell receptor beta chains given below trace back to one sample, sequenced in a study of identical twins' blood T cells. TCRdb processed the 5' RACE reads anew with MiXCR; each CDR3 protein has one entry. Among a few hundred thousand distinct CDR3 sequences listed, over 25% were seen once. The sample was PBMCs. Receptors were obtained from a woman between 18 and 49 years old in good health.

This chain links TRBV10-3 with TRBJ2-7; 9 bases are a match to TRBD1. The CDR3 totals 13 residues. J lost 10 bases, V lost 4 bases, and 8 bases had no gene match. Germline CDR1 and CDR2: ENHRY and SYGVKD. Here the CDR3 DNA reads TGTGCCATCAGTGTACCGACAGGGGGGGAACAGTACTTC. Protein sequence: CAISVPTGGEQYF.

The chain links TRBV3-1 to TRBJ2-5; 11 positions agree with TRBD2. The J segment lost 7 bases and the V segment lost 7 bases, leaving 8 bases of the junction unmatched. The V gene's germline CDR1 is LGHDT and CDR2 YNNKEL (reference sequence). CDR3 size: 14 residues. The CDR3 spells CASNRGTSGGTQYF. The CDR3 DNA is TGTGCCAGCAACCGCGGGACTAGCGGCGGGACCCAGTACTTC.

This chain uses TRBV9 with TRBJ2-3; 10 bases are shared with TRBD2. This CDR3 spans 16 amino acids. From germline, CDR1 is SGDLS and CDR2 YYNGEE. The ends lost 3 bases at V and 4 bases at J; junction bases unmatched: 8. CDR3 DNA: TGTGCCAGCAGCGCGAGCGGGAGGGGGTTTTCAGATACGCAGTATTTT. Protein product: CASSASGRGFSDTQYF.